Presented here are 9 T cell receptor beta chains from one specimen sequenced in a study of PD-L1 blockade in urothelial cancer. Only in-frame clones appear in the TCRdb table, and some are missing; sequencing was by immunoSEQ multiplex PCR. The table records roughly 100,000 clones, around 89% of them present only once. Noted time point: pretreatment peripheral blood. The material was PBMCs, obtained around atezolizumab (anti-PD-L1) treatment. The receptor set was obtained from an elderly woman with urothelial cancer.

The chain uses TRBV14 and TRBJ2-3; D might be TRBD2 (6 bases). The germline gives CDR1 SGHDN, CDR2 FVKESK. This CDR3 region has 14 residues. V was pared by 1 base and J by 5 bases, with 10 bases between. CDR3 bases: TGTGCCAGCAGCCAAGTTGCGGGGCGAGATACGCAGTATTTT. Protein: CASSQVAGRDTQYF.

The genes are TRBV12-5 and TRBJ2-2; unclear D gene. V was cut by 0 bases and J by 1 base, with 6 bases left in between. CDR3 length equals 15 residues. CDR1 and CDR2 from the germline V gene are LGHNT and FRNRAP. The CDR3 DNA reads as TGTGCTAGTGGTTTGGTACCAGGGAACACCGGGGAGCTGTTTTTT. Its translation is CASGLVPGNTGELFF.

The CDR3 sequence is CASSAGTADQPQHF. As DNA, the CDR3 is TGCGCCAGCAGCGCGGGGACGGCGGATCAGCCCCAGCATTTT. V usage is TRBV5-1 and J usage is TRBJ1-5; tentative D call: TRBD1 (5 bases). CDR1 is SGHRS and CDR2 is YFSETQ in the germline V gene. The CDR3 is 14 amino acids. The ends were cut back, 4 bases at V and 5 bases at J, with 13 bases in the middle.

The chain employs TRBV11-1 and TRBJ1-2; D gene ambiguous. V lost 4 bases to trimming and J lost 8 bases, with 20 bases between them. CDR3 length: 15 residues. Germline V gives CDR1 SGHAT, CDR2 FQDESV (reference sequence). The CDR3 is CASSYSGIGPGGYTF. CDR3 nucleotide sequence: TGTGCCAGCAGCTATAGCGGGATTGGCCCGGGGGGCTACACCTTC.

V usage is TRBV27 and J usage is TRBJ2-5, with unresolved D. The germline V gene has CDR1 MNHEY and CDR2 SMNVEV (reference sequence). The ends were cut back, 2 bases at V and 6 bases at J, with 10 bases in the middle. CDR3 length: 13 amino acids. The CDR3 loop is CASSLGLSQTQYF. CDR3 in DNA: TGTGCCAGCAGTTTAGGCCTCTCCCAGACCCAGTACTTC.

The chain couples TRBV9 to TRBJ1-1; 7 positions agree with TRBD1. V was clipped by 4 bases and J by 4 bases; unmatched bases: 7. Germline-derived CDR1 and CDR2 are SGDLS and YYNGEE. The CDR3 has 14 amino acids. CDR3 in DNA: TGTGCCAGCAGCAAGGGGGCTATAGGCACTGAAGCTTTCTTT. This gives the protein CASSKGAIGTEAFF.

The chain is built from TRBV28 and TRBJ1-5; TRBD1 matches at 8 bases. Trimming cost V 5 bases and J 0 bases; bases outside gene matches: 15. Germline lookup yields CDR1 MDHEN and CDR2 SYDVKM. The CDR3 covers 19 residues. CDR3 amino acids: CASSPRDRRVGRSNQPQHF. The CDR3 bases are TGTGCCAGCAGTCCCCGGGACAGGAGGGTTGGACGTAGCAATCAGCCCCAGCATTTT.

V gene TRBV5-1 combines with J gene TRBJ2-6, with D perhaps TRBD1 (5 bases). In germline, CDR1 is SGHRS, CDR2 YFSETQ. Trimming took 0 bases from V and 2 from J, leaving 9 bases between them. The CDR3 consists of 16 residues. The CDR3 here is CASSLGQLTGANVLTF. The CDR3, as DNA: TGCGCCAGCAGCTTGGGACAGCTGACTGGGGCCAACGTCCTGACTTTC.

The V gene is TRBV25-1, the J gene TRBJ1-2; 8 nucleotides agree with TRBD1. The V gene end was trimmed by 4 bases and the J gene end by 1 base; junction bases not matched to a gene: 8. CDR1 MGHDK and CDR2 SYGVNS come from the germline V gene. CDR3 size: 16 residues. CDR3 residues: CASSAPGQVFNYGYTF. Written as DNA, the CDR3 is TGTGCCAGCAGTGCTCCGGGACAGGTGTTTAACTATGGCTACACCTTC.